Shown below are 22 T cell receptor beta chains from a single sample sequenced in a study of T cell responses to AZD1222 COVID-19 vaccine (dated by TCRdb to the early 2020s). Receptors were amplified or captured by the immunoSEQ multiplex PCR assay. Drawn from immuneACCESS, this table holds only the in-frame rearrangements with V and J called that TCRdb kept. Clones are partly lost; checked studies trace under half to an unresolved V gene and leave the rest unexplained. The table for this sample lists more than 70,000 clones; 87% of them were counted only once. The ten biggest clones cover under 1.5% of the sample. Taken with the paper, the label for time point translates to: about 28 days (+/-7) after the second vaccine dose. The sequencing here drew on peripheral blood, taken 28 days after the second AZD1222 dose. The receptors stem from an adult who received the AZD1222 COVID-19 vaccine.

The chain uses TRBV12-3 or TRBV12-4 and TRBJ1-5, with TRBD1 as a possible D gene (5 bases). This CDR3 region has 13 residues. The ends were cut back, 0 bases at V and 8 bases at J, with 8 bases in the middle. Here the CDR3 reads CASSLAKGKPQHF. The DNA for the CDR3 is TGTGCCAGCAGTTTAGCTAAGGGGAAGCCCCAGCATTTT.

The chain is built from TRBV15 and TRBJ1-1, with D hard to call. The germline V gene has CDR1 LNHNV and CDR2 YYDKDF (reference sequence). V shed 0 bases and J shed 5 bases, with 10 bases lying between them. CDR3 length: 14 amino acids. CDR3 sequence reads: CATSREIPQTEAFF. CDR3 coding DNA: TGTGCCACCAGCAGAGAAATCCCTCAGACTGAAGCTTTCTTT.

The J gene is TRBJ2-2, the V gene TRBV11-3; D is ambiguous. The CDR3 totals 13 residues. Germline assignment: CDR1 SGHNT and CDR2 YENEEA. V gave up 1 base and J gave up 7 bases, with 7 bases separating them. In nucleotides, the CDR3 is TGTGCCAGCAGCTTAGCCCGGTACGGGGAGCTGTTTTTT. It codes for CASSLARYGELFF.

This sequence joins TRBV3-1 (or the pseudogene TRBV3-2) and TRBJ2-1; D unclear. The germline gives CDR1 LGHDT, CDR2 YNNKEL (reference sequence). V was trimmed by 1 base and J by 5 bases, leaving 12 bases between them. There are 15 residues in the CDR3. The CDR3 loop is CASSQGHATNNEQFF. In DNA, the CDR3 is TGTGCCAGCAGCCAAGGTCATGCTACTAACAATGAGCAGTTCTTC.

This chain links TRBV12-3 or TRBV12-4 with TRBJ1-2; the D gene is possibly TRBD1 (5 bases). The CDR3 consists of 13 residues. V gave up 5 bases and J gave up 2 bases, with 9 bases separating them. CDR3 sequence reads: CASSRGRNYGYTF. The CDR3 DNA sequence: TGTGCCAGCAGTCGGGGACGGAACTATGGCTACACCTTC.

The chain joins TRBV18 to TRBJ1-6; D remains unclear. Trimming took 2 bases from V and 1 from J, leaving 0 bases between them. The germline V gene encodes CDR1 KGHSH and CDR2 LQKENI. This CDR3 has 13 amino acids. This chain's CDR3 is CASSPSYNSPLHF. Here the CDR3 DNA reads TGTGCCAGCTCACCATCCTATAATTCACCCCTCCACTTT. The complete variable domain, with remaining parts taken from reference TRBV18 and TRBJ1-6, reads NAGVMQNPRHLVRRRGQEARLRCSPMKGHSHVYWYRQLPEEGLKFMVYLQKENIIDESGMPKERFSAEFPKEGPSILRIQQVVRGDSAAYFCASSPSYNSPLHFGNGTRLTVT.

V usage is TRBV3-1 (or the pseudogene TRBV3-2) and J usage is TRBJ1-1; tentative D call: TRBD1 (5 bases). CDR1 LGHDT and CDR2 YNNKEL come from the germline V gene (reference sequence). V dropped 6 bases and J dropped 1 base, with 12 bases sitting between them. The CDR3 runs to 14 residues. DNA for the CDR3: TGTGCCAGCAGTAAACAGGTTTCGAACACTGAAGCTTTCTTT. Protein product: CASSKQVSNTEAFF.

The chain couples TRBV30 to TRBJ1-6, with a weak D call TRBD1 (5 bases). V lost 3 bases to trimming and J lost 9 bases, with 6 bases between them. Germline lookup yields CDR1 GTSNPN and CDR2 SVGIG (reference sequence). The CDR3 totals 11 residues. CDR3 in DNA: TGTGCCTGGAGAACAGGTTCACCCCTCCACTTT. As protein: CAWRTGSPLHF. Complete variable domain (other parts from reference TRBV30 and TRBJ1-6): SQTIHQWPATLVQPVGSPLSLECTVEGTSNPNLYWYRQAAGRGLQLLFYSVGIGQISSEVPQNLSASRPQDRQFILSSKKLLLSDSGFYLCAWRTGSPLHFGNGTRLTVT.

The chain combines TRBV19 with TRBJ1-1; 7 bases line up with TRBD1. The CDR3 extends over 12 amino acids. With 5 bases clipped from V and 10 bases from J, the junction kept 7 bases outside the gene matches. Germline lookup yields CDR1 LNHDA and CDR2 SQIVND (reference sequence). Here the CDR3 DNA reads TGTGCCAGTAGTCTCGAACAGGGGAGAGCTTTCTTT. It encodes CASSLEQGRAFF. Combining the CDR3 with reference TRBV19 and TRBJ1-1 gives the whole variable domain DGGITQSPKYLFRKEGQNVTLSCEQNLNHDAMYWYRQDPGQGLRLIYYSQIVNDFQKGDIAEGYSVSREKKESFPLTVTSAQKNPTAFYLCASSLEQGRAFFGQGTRLTVV.

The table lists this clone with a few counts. The CDR3 DNA reads TGTGCCAGCAGCACGACTAGCGGACGCTCCTACGAGCAGTACTTC. Translated: CASSTTSGRSYEQYF. This chain uses TRBV7-2 with TRBJ2-7; 9 bases are a match to TRBD2. CDR3 length equals 15 residues. Germline CDR1 SGHTA, CDR2 FQGNSA. V shed 5 bases and J 0 bases; nucleotides not matched to a gene: 5.

Here the CDR3 reads CASATGGQETQYF. The CDR3 nucleotides read TGTGCCAGCGCTACAGGGGGCCAAGAGACCCAGTACTTC. The J gene is TRBJ2-5, the V gene TRBV18; 8 bases fit TRBD1. Germline V gene sequence: CDR1 KGHSH, CDR2 LQKENI. This CDR3 spans 13 amino acids. V gave up 8 bases and J gave up 1 base; unmatched junction bases: 3.

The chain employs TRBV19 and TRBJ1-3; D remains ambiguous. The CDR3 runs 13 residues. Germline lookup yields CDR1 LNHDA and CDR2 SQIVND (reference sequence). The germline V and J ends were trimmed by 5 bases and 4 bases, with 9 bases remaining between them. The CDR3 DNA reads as TGTGCCAGTAGTTGGCGCCTGGGAAACACCATATATTTT. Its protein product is CASSWRLGNTIYF.

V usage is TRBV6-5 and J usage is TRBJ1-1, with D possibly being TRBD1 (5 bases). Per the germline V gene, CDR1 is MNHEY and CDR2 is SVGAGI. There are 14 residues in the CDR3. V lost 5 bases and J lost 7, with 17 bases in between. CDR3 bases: TGTGCCAGCAGTCCCGAAAAAGTCCAGGGTGAAGCTTTCTTT. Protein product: CASSPEKVQGEAFF.

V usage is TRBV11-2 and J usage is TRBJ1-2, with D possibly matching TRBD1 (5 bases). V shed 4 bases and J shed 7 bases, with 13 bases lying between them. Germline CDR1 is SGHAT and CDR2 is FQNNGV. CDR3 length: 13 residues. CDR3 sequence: CASSSLDMGGYTF. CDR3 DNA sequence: TGTGCCAGCAGCTCACTGGACATGGGTGGCTACACCTTC.

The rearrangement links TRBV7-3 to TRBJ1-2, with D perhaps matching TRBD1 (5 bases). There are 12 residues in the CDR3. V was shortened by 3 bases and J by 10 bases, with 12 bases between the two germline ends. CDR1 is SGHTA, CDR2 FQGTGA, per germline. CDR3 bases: TGTGCCAGCAGCTTTGGGGGACGGGACTACACCTTC. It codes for CASSFGGRDYTF.

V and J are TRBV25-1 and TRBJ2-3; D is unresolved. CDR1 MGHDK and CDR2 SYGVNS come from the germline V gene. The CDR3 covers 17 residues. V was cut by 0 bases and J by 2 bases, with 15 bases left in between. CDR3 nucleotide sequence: TGTGCCAGCAGTGAATATTGGAGTAGTAGTTCCACAGATACGCAGTATTTT. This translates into CASSEYWSSSSTDTQYF. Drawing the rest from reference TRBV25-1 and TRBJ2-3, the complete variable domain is EADIYQTPRYLVIGTGKKITLECSQTMGHDKMYWYQQDPGMELHLIHYSYGVNSTEKGDLSSESTVSRIRTEHFPLTLESARPSHTSQYLCASSEYWSSSSTDTQYFGPGTRLTVL.

The CDR3 sequence: CSATDGQRGYTDTQYF. DNA of the CDR3: TGCAGTGCTACTGACGGCCAGCGGGGCTACACAGATACGCAGTATTTT. The chain recombines TRBV20-1 with TRBJ2-3; 7 bases line up with TRBD2. In germline, CDR1 is DFQATT, CDR2 SNEGSKA (reference sequence). Trimming cost V 4 bases and J 2 bases; bases outside gene matches: 12. CDR3 length: 16 amino acids.

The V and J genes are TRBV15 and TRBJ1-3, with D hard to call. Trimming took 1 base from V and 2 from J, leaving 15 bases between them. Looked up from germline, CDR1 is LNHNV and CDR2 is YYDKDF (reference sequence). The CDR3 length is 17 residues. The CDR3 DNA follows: TGTGCCACCAGCAGAGGCGGTGACATTTCCCCTGGAAACACCATATATTTT. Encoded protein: CATSRGGDISPGNTIYF. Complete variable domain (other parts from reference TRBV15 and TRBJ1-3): DAMVIQNPRYQVTQFGKPVTLSCSQTLNHNVMYWYQQKSSQAPKLLFHYYDKDFNNEADTPDNFQSRRPNTSFCFLDIRSPGLGDTAMYLCATSRGGDISPGNTIYFGEGSWLTVV.

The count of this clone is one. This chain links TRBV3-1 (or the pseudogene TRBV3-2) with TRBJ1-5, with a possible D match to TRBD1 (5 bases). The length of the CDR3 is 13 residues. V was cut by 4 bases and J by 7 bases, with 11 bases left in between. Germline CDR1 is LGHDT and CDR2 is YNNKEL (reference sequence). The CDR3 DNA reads TGTGCCAGCAGCCGAGGGACTGGCCAGCCCCAGCATTTT. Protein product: CASSRGTGQPQHF.

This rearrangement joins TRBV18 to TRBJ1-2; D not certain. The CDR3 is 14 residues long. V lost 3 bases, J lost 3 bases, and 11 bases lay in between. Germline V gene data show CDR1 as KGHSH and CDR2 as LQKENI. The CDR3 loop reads CASSPVQTDYGYTF. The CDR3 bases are TGTGCCAGCTCACCCGTACAGACGGACTATGGCTACACCTTC.

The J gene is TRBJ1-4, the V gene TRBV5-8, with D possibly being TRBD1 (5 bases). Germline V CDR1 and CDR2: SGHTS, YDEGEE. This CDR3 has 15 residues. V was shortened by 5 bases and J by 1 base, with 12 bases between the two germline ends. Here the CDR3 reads CASREGYRTNEKLFF. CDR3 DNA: TGTGCCAGCAGGGAGGGGTATAGAACTAATGAAAAACTGTTTTTT.

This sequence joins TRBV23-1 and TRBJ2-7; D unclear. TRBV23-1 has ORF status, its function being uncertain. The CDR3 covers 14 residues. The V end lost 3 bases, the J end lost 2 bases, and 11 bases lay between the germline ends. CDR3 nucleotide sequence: TGCGCCAGCAGTCAGGGTGGGGAAACCTACGAGCAGTACTTC. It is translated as CASSQGGETYEQYF.